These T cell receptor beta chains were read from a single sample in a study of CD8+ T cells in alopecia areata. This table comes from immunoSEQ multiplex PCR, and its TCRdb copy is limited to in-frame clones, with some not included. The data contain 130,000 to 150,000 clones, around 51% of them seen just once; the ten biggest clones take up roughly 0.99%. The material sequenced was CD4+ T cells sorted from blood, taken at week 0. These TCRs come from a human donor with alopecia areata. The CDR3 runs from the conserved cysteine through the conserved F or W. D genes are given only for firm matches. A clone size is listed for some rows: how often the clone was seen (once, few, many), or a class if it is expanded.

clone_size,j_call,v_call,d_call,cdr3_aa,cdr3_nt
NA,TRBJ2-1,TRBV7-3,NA,CASSLTASYNEQFF,TGTGCCAGCAGCTTAACAGCTTCCTACAATGAGCAGTTCTTC
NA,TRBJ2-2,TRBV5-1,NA,CASSMTVLPGELFF,TGCGCCAGCAGCATGACAGTCCTACCCGGGGAGCTGTTTTTT
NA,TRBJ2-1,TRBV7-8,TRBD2,CASSSRTSGGYDEQFF,TGTGCCAGCAGCTCAAGGACTAGCGGGGGGTACGATGAGCAGTTCTTC
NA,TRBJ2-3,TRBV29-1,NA,CSVGPGADTQYF,TGCAGCGTGGGGCCCGGGGCAGATACGCAGTATTTT
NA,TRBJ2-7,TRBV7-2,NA,CASSSLRVNSYEQYF,TGTGCCAGCAGCTCCCTTAGGGTTAACTCCTACGAGCAGTACTTC
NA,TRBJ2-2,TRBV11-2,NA,CASSFPRGGVGELFF,TGTGCCAGCAGCTTCCCACGAGGCGGGGTCGGGGAGCTGTTTTTT
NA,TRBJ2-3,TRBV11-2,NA,CASSIDITDTQYF,TGTGCCAGCAGCATAGACATCACAGATACGCAGTATTTT
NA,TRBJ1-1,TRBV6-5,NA,CASRGRGQASEAFF,TGTGCCAGCCGGGGTCGGGGGCAGGCCTCTGAAGCTTTCTTT
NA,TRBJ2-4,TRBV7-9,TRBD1,CASSFGQDNIQYF,TGTGCCAGCAGCTTCGGACAGGACAACATTCAGTACTTC
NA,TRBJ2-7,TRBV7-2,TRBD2,CASSLDSSGIYEQYF,TGTGCCAGCAGCTTAGATTCTAGCGGGATCTACGAGCAGTACTTC
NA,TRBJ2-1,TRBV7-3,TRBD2,CASSLGPMAGGVNEQFF,TGTGCCAGCAGCTTAGGCCCTATGGCGGGAGGTGTCAATGAGCAGTTCTTC
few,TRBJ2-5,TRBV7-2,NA,CASSPSLTQYF,TGTGCCAGCAGCCCCTCGCTGACCCAGTACTTC
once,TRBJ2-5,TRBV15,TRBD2,CATSRDSLAGETQYF,TGTGCCACCAGCAGAGATTCCTTAGCGGGAGAAACCCAGTACTTC
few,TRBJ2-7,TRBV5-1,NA,CASSLAGTDYEQYF,TGCGCCAGCAGCTTGGCAGGGACGGACTACGAGCAGTACTTC
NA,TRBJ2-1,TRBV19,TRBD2,CASSIRTSGSASSYNEQFF,TGTGCCAGTAGTATAAGGACTAGCGGGAGCGCGAGCTCCTACAATGAGCAGTTCTTC
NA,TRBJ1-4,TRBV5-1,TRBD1,CASSFTGTVAEKLFF,TGCGCCAGCAGCTTTACCGGGACAGTGGCTGAAAAACTGTTTTTT
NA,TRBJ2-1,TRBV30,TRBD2,CAWSLLAGVNEQFF,TGTGCCTGGAGTCTACTAGCGGGAGTCAATGAGCAGTTCTTC
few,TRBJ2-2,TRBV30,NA,CAWSVNRPSGELFF,TGTGCCTGGAGTGTTAACCGTCCTTCCGGGGAGCTGTTTTTT
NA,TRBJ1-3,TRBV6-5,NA,CASSYSIGNTIYF,TGTGCCAGCAGTTATTCCATTGGAAACACCATATATTTT
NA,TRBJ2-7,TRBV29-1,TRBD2,CSVPRLATYEQYF,TGCAGCGTTCCCCGACTAGCGACCTACGAGCAGTACTTC
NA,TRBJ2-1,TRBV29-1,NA,CSVEVFYNEQFF,TGCAGCGTTGAGGTCTTCTACAATGAGCAGTTCTTC
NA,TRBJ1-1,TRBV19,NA,CASRRLGNTEAFF,TGTGCCAGTAGGCGTTTAGGAAACACTGAAGCTTTCTTT
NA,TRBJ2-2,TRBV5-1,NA,CASRLEIGELFF,TGCGCCAGCAGGCTTGAGATCGGGGAGCTGTTTTTT
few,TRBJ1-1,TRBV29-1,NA,CSVERGGNTEAFF,TGCAGCGTTGAACGCGGGGGGAACACTGAAGCTTTCTTT
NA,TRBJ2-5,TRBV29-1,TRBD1,CSVFRDRVQETQYF,TGCAGCGTTTTCCGGGACAGGGTACAAGAGACCCAGTACTTC
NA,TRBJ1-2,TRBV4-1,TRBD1,CASSQDRTGVYYGYTF,TGCGCCAGCAGCCAAGACCGGACAGGGGTATACTATGGCTACACCTTC
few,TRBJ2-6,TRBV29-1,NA,CSVVNPGANVLTF,TGCAGCGTTGTGAACCCTGGGGCCAACGTCCTGACTTTC
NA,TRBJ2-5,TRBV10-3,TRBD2,CAISDGTSGRAGETQYF,TGTGCCATCAGTGACGGGACTAGCGGGAGGGCCGGAGAGACCCAGTACTTC
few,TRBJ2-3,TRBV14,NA,CASSRRQPVSTDTQYF,TGTGCCAGCAGCCGTCGACAGCCAGTGAGCACAGATACGCAGTATTTT
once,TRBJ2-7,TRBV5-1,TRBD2,CASSSVAGTYEQYF,TGCGCCAGCAGCTCCGTAGCGGGGACCTACGAGCAGTACTTC
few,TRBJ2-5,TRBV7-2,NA,CASSFTEIQETQYF,TGTGCCAGCAGCTTCACAGAGATTCAAGAGACCCAGTACTTC
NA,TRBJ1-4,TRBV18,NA,CASSPGTAISNEKLFF,TGTGCCAGCTCACCGGGGACCGCGATCTCTAATGAAAAACTGTTTTTT
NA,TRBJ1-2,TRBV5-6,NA,CASSLRAVHGYTF,TGTGCCAGCAGCTTGAGGGCAGTACATGGCTACACCTTC
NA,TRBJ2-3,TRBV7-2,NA,CASSRNSGRSDTQYF,TGTGCCAGCAGCCGCAACTCTGGGAGGTCAGATACGCAGTATTTT
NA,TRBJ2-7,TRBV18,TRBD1,CASSPLGQGPPEQYF,TGTGCCAGCTCACCATTGGGACAGGGACCTCCCGAGCAGTACTTC
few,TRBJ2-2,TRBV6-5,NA,CASRPSGTGELFF,TGTGCCAGCAGGCCGAGTGGCACCGGGGAGCTGTTTTTT
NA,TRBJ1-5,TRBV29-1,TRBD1,CSVRQGADQPQHF,TGCAGCGTACGACAGGGAGCGGATCAGCCCCAGCATTTT